Listed below are T cell receptor beta chains from one sample, sequenced in a study of cytomegalovirus exposure and HLA in healthy donors. This table comes from immunoSEQ multiplex PCR, and its TCRdb copy is limited to in-frame clones, with some not included. This table has 130,000 to 150,000 clones, around 80% appearing once. The sample comprised PBMCs. These receptors were obtained from a man between 35 and 55 years old in good health and CMV-seronegative. CDR3s include the opening cysteine and the closing phenylalanine or tryptophan. The order of the fields is J gene, V gene, clone size, D gene, CDR3 DNA, CDR3 protein. D genes are given only for firm matches. Only part of the rows carry a size: once, few, many, or a class if the clone is expanded.

TRBJ1-5,TRBV19,once,TRBD1,TGTGCCAGTAGCCCTCCGGGACAGGGACTCCAGGGCAATCAGCCCCAGCATTTT,CASSPPGQGLQGNQPQHF
TRBJ1-2,TRBV7-2,NA,NA,TGTGCCAGCAGCTTAGATTCTAGGACACAGGGATCTTATGGCTACACCTTC,CASSLDSRTQGSYGYTF
TRBJ2-7,TRBV5-1,NA,NA,TGCGCCAGCAGCTTGGCCGCGGGCATCTCCTACGAGCAGTACTTC,CASSLAAGISYEQYF
TRBJ1-2,TRBV7-4,NA,NA,TGTGCCAGGGAGGGGGGCTACACCTTC,CAREGGYTF
TRBJ1-5,TRBV11-2,NA,NA,TGTGCCAGCAGCTTAGTCCCCTTAGATCAGCCCCAGCATTTT,CASSLVPLDQPQHF
TRBJ2-6,TRBV5-1,few,NA,TGCGCCAGCAGCTCGGGACACTCCTCTGGGGCCAACGTCCTGACTTTC,CASSSGHSSGANVLTF
TRBJ2-7,TRBV5-1,NA,NA,TGCGCCAGCAGCTCTGGCGGTAAAGAGACTTCCTACGAGCAGTACTTC,CASSSGGKETSYEQYF
TRBJ1-6,TRBV6-6,few,NA,TGTGCCAGCAGATCGCCAGGGAATTCACCCCTCCACTTT,CASRSPGNSPLHF
TRBJ1-1,TRBV10-2,NA,NA,TGCGCCAGCAGTGAGTTCCAGGGTTTCAGGAACACTGAAGCTTTCTTT,CASSEFQGFRNTEAFF
TRBJ2-1,TRBV11-3,NA,TRBD2,TGTGCCAGCAGCCCGGGACTAGCGAGCTACAATGAGCAGTTCTTC,CASSPGLASYNEQFF
TRBJ2-5,TRBV13,NA,TRBD1,TGTGCCAGCAGCTCCGACAGGGGCGGACGGCAAGAGACCCAGTACTTC,CASSSDRGGRQETQYF
TRBJ2-3,TRBV5-6,NA,TRBD2,TGTGCCAGCAGCTCGACTAGCGGGGGGGCGATCACAGATACGCAGTATTTT,CASSSTSGGAITDTQYF
TRBJ1-3,TRBV10-3,NA,NA,TGTGCCATCAGTTCGACGGACACGACTGGAAACACCATATATTTT,CAISSTDTTGNTIYF
TRBJ1-2,TRBV9,NA,NA,TGTGCCAGCAGCGTCACAGGGTGGTCCTATGGCTACACCTTC,CASSVTGWSYGYTF
TRBJ1-1,TRBV5-1,NA,TRBD1,TGCGCCAGCAGCCCCCTGGGACAGGGCACTGAAGCTTTCTTT,CASSPLGQGTEAFF
TRBJ2-7,TRBV29-1,NA,NA,TGCAGCGTTCCATGGAACAGGTTCTCCGAGCAGTACTTC,CSVPWNRFSEQYF
TRBJ1-6,TRBV5-1,NA,TRBD1,TGCGCCAGCAGCCTCGCGACAGGGAGATATTCACCCCTCCACTTT,CASSLATGRYSPLHF
TRBJ2-7,TRBV11-2,NA,TRBD1,TGTGCCAGCAGTCTAACGGGACAGATCCTCTCCTACGAGCAGTACTTC,CASSLTGQILSYEQYF
TRBJ2-3,TRBV6-5,few,NA,TGTGCCAGCCGGGACTCAAGCACAGATACGCAGTATTTT,CASRDSSTDTQYF
TRBJ2-2,TRBV7-9,NA,NA,TGTGCCAGCAGCTCGCGGGGCGGGACCGGGGAGCTGTTTTTT,CASSSRGGTGELFF
TRBJ1-6,TRBV5-6,NA,TRBD1,TGTGCCAGCAACCCCCCGGGACAGAATTCACCCCTCCACTTT,CASNPPGQNSPLHF
TRBJ1-1,TRBV6-4,NA,NA,TGTGCCAGCAGTGCACGACAGAACACTGAAGCTTTCTTT,CASSARQNTEAFF
TRBJ1-2,TRBV18,once,NA,TGTGCCAGCTCACCACCCTCCGGCAGGGCCCCCTATGGCTACACCTTC,CASSPPSGRAPYGYTF
TRBJ1-1,TRBV6-5,NA,TRBD1,TGTGCCAGCTGGGACAGGGCGAGGAACACTGAAGCTTTCTTT,CASWDRARNTEAFF
TRBJ1-2,TRBV5-6,NA,TRBD1,TGTGCCAGCACCCGGACAGGGACACACTATGGCTACACCTTC,CASTRTGTHYGYTF
TRBJ2-7,TRBV4-3,NA,NA,TGCGCCAGCAGCCAAGGGCGGAGCTCCTACGAGCAGTACTTC,CASSQGRSSYEQYF
TRBJ2-3,TRBV7-6,NA,TRBD2,TGTGCCAGCAGCTTGGAGGTAGCGGGGCCCCCCACAGATACGCAGTATTTT,CASSLEVAGPPTDTQYF
TRBJ1-2,TRBV4-1,NA,NA,TGCGCCAGCAGCCAAGCGCCCAGGGATCCTAACTATGGCTACACCTTC,CASSQAPRDPNYGYTF
TRBJ1-1,TRBV5-1,NA,NA,TGCGCCAGCAGCTTAACAGGAACAGAAGCTTTCTTT,CASSLTGTEAFF
TRBJ2-7,TRBV5-6,once,TRBD2,TGTGCCAGCAGCTTAGGACTAGCGGGGAGGGAAAACGAGCAGTACTTC,CASSLGLAGRENEQYF
TRBJ2-7,TRBV6-6,NA,TRBD2,TGTGCCAGCACAGATAGCGGGGGAGGCTACGAGCAGTACTTC,CASTDSGGGYEQYF
TRBJ1-2,TRBV9,NA,NA,TGTGCCAGCAGCGTAGTGGGGGCTAAGTATGGCTACACCTTC,CASSVVGAKYGYTF
TRBJ2-3,TRBV6-6,NA,TRBD2,TGTGCCAGCAGTTACACCCGGGGAAGCGGGGGTGATACGCAGTATTTT,CASSYTRGSGGDTQYF